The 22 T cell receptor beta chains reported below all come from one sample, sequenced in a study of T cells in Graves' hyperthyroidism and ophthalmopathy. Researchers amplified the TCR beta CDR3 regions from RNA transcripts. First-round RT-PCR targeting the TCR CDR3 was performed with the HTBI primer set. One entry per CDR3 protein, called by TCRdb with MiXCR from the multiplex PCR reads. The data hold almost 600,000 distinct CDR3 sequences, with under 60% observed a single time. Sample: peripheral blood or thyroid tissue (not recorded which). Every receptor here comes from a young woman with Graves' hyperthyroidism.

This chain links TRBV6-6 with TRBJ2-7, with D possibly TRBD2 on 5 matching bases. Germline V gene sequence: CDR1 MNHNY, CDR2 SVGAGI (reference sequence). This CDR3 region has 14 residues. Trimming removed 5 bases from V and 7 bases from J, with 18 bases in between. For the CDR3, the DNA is TGTGCCAGCAGTACCCGGACGCGGTCGGGGGAGCAGTACTTC. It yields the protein CASSTRTRSGEQYF.

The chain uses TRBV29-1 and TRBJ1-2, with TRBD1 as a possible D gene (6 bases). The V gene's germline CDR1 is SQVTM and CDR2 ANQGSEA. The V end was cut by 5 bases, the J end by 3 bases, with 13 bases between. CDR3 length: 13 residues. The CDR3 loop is CSVRAGADYGYTF. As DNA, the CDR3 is TGCAGCGTTAGGGCAGGGGCGGACTATGGCTACACCTTC.

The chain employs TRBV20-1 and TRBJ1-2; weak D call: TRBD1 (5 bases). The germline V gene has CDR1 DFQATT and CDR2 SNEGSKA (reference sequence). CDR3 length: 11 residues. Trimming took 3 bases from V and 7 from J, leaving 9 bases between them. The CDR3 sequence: CSASGRVGYTF. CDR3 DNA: TGCAGTGCTAGTGGCAGGGTTGGCTACACCTTC.

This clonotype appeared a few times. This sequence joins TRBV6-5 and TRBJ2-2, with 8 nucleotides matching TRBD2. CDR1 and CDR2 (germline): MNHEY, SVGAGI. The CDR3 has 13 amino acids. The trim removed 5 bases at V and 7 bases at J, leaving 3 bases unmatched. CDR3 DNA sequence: TGTGCCAGCAGTGGGGGGACTAGCGGGGAGCTGTTTTTT. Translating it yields CASSGGTSGELFF.

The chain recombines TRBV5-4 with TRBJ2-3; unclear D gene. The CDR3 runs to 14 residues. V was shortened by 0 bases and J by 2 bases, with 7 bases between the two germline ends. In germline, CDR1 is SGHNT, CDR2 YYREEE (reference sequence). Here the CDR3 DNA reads TGTGCCAGCAGCTTGGAACAGTTCACAGATACGCAGTATTTT. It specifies CASSLEQFTDTQYF.

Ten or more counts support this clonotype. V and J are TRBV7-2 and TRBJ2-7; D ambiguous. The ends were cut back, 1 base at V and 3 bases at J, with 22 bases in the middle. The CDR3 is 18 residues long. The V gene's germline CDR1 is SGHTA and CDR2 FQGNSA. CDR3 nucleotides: TGTGCCAGCAGCTTAGAAGCCGCCATACGTGTCCTCGTCTACGAGCAGTACTTC. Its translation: CASSLEAAIRVLVYEQYF. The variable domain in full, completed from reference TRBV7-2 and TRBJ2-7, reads GAGVSQSPSNKVTEKGKDVELRCDPISGHTALYWYRQSLGQGLEFLIYFQGNSAPDKSGLPSDRFSAERTGGSVSTLTIQRTQQEDSAVYLCASSLEAAIRVLVYEQYFGPGTRLTVT.

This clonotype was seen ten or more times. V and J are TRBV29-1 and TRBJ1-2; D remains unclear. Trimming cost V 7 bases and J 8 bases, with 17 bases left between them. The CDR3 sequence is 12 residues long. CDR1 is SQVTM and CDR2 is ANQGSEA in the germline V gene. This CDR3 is CSGARSGVGYTF. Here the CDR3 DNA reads TGCAGCGGTGCGAGGAGTGGGGTAGGCTACACCTTC.

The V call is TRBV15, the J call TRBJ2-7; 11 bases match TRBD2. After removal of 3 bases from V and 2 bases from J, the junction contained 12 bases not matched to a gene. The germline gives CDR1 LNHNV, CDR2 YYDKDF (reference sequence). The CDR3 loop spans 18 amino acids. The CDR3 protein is CATSSQEELAGGTYEQYF. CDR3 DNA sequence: TGTGCCACCAGCAGCCAAGAGGAGTTAGCGGGAGGGACCTACGAGCAGTACTTC.

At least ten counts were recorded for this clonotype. CDR3 sequence (DNA): TGCAGTGCTAGTCCCCGCACAGGCTGGGGGAGTGAAAAACTGTTTTTT. Translated, it gives CSASPRTGWGSEKLFF. The chain couples TRBV20-1 to TRBJ1-4, with TRBD1 as a possible D gene (5 bases). In germline, CDR1 is DFQATT, CDR2 SNEGSKA (reference sequence). The V end lost 3 bases, the J end lost 7 bases, and 21 bases lay between the germline ends. This CDR3 spans 16 amino acids.

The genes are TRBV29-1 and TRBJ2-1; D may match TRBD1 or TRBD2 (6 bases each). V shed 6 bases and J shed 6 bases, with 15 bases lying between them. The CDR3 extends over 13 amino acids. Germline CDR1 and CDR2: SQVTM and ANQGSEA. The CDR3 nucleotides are TGCAGCGTCGATACACAGGGACTCAATGAGCAGTTCTTC. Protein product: CSVDTQGLNEQFF.

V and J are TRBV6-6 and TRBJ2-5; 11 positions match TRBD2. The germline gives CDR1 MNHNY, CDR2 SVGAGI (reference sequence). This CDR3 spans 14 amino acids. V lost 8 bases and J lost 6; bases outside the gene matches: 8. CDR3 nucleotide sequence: TGTGCCAGCGGGGATAGCGGGAGGGTGAAGACCCAGTACTTC. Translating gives CASGDSGRVKTQYF.

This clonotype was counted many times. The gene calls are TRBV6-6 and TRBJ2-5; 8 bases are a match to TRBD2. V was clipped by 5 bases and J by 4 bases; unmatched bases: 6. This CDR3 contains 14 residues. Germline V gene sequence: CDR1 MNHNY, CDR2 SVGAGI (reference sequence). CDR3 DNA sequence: TGTGCCAGCAGTAGCGGGAGCTCGGGAGAGACCCAGTACTTC. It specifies CASSSGSSGETQYF.

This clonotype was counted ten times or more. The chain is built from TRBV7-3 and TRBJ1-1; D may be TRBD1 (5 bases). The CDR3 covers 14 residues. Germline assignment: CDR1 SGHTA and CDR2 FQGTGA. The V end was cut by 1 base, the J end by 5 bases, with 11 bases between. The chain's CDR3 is CASSLMPGRTEAFF. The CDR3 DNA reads TGTGCCAGCAGCTTAATGCCAGGGAGGACTGAAGCTTTCTTT. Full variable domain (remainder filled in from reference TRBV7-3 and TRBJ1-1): GAGVSQTPSNKVTEKGKYVELRCDPISGHTALYWYRQSLGQGPEFLIYFQGTGAADDSGLPNDRFFAVRPEGSVSTLKIQRTERGDSAVYLCASSLMPGRTEAFFGQGTRLTVV.

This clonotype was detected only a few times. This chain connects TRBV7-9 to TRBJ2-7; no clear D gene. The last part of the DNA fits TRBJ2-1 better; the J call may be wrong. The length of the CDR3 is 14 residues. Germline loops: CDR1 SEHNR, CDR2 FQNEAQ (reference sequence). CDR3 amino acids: CASSLASLANEQFF. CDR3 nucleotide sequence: TGTGCCAGCAGCTTAGCGAGTTTAGCTAATGAGCAGTTCTTC.

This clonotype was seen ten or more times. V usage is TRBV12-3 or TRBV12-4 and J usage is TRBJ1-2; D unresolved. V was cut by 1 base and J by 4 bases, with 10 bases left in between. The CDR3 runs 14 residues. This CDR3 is CASSLGSLPYGYTF. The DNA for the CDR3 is TGTGCCAGCAGTTTAGGGTCGTTACCCTATGGCTACACCTTC.

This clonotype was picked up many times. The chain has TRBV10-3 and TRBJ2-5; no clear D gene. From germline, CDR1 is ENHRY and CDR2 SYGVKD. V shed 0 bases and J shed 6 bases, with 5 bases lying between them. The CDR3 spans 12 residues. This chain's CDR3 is CAISESVQTQYF. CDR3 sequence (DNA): TGTGCCATCAGTGAGTCGGTACAGACCCAGTACTTC.

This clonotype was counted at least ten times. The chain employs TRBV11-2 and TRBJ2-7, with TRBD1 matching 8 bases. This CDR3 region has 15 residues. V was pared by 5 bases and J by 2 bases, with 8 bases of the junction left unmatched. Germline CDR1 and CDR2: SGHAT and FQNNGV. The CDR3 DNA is TGTGCCAGCAGCACAGGGGGGTTCCCTCCCTACGAGCAGTACTTC. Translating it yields CASSTGGFPPYEQYF.

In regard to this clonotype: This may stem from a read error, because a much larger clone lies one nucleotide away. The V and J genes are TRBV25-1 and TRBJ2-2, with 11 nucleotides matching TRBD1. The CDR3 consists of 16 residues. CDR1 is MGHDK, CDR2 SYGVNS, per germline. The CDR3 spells CASQAAGTGGIGELVF. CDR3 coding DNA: TGTGCCAGCCAAGCGGCCGGGACAGGGGGGATCGGGGAGCTGGTTTTT.

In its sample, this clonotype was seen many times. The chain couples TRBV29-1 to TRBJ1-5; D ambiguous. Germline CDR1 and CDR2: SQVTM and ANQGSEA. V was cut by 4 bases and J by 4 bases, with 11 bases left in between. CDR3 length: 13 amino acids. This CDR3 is CSVGIMGNQPQHF. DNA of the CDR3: TGCAGCGTTGGTATTATGGGAAATCAGCCCCAGCATTTT.

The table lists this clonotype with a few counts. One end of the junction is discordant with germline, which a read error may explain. The CDR3: CSVDTGGTAF. DNA for the CDR3: TGCAGCGTTGATACGGGGGGGACGGCCTTT. V and J are TRBV29-1 and TRBJ1-1; tentative D call: TRBD1 (5 bases). This CDR3 is built from 10 residues. Germline V gives CDR1 SQVTM, CDR2 ANQGSEA.

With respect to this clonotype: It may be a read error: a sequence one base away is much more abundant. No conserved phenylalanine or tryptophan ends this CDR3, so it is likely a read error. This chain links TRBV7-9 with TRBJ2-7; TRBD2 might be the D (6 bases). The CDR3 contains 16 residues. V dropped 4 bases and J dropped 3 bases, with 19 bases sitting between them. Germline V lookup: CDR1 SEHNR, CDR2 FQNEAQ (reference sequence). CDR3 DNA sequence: TGTGCCAGCAGCTCCGACCCCTCGCGGGGAAACTACGAGCAGTACTCC. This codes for CASSSDPSRGNYEQYS.

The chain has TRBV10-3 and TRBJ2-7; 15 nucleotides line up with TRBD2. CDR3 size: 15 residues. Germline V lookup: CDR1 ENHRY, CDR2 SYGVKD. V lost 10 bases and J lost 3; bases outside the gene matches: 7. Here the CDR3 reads CATARTSGRDYEQYF. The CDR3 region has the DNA TGTGCCACCGCGAGGACTAGCGGGAGGGACTACGAGCAGTACTTC.